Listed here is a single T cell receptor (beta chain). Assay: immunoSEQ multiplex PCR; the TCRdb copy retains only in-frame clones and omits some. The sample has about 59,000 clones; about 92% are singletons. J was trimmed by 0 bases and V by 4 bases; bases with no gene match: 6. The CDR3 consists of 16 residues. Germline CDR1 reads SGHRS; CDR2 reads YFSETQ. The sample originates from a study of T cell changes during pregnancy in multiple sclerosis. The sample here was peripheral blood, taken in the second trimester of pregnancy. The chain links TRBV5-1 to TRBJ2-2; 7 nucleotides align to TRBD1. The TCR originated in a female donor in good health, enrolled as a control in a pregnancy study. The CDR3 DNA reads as TGCGCCAGCAGCCGGGGACAGACTGCGAACACCGGGGAGCTGTTTTTT. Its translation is CASSRGQTANTGELFF.